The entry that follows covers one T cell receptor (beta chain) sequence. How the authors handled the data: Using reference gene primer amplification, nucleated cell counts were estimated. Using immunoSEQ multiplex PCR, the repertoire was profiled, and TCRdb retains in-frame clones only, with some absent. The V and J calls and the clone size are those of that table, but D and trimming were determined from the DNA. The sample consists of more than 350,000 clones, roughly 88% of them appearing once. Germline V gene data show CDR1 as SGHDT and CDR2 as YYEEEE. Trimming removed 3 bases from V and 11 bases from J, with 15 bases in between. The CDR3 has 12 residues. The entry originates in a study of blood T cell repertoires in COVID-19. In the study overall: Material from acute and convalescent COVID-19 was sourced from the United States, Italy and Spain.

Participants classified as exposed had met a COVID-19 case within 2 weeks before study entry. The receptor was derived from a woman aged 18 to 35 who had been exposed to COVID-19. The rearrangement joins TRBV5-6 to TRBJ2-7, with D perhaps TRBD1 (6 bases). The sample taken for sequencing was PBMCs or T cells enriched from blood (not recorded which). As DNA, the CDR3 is TGTGCCAGCAGCTACGAACAGGGTCGGGAGTACTTC. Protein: CASSYEQGREYF.